The 3 T cell receptor beta chains in this list originate from one sample, sequenced in a study of radiation and T cells in renal cell carcinoma. Clones were read by immunoSEQ multiplex PCR, and TCRdb kept only the in-frame ones, dropping some. Of 94,000 or so clones detected, 82% appear once; the ten largest clones hold roughly 6%. Time point given: baseline pretreatment blood. As to treatment: 15 Gy SBRT to primary tumor, nephrectomy 4 weeks later. Sample: blood, taken from a patient whose treatment included radiotherapy and nephrectomy. All receptors derive from a man aged 55-75 years with renal cell carcinoma.

The rearrangement links TRBV2 to TRBJ1-4; 7 bases map to TRBD1. In germline, CDR1 is SNHLY, CDR2 FYNNEI. V trimming: 7 bases; J trimming: 6 bases; junction bases outside the gene matches: 11. The CDR3 runs to 15 residues. CDR3 residues: CASTRDSRTHEKLFF. The CDR3 bases are TGTGCCAGCACTAGGGACAGCCGAACCCATGAAAAACTGTTTTTT.

V usage is TRBV7-7 and J usage is TRBJ2-7; no reliable D call. The CDR3 sequence is 14 residues long. Per the germline V gene, CDR1 is SSHAT and CDR2 is FNYEAQ (reference sequence). Trimming shortened V by 0 bases and J by 4 bases, and 10 bases separated the two germline ends. The CDR3 region has the DNA TGTGCCAGCAGCTTAGCCCCCGTGGGGTACGAGCAGTACTTC. As protein: CASSLAPVGYEQYF.

The chain uses TRBV9 and TRBJ1-1; D is possibly TRBD1 (5 bases). The CDR3 is 15 amino acids. V was pared by 0 bases and J by 5 bases, with 14 bases between. CDR1 and CDR2 (germline): SGDLS, YYNGEE. CDR3 sequence reads: CASSVAGVGSTEAFF. CDR3 coding DNA: TGTGCCAGCAGCGTAGCGGGGGTCGGAAGTACTGAAGCTTTCTTT.